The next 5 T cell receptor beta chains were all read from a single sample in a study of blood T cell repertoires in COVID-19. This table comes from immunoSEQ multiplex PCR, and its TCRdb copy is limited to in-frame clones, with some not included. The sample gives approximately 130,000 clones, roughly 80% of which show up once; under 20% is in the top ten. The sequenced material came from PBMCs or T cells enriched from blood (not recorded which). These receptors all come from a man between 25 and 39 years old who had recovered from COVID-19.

The CDR3 sequence: CASSFKTPARETQYF. CDR3 nucleotides: TGTGCCAGCAGCTTTAAGACACCGGCCCGAGAGACCCAGTACTTC. This chain connects TRBV11-1 to TRBJ2-5; D ambiguous. CDR1 is SGHAT, CDR2 FQDESV, per germline (reference sequence). The CDR3 totals 15 residues. Between the trimmed V and J ends, which lost 3 bases and 4 bases, there was a span of 15 bases.

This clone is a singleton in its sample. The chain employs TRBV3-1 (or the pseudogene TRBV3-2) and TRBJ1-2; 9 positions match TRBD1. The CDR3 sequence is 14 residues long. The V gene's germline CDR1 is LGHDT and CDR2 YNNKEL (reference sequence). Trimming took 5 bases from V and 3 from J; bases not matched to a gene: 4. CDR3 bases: TGTGCCAGCAGCTTACAGGGGGCAGACTATGGCTACACCTTC. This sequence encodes CASSLQGADYGYTF.

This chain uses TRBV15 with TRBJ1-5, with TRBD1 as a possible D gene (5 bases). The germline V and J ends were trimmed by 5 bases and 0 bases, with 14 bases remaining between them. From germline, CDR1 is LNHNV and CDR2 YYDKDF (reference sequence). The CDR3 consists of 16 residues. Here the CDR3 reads CATSGRQSHSNQPQHF. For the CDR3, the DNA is TGTGCCACCAGCGGCAGACAGAGCCATAGCAATCAGCCCCAGCATTTT.

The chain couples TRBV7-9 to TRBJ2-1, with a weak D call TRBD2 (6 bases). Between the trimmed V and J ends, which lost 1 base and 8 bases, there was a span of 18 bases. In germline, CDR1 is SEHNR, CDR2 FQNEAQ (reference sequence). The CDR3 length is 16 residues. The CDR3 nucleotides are TGTGCCAGCAGCTTAGAGGCGGGACCTGGATGGGATGAGCAGTTCTTC. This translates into CASSLEAGPGWDEQFF.

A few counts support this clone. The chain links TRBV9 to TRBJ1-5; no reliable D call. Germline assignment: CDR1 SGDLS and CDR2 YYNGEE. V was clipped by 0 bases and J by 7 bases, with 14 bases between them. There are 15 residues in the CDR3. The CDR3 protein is CASSVGRGLGQPQHF. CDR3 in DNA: TGTGCCAGCAGCGTAGGTCGGGGTCTGGGCCAGCCCCAGCATTTT.